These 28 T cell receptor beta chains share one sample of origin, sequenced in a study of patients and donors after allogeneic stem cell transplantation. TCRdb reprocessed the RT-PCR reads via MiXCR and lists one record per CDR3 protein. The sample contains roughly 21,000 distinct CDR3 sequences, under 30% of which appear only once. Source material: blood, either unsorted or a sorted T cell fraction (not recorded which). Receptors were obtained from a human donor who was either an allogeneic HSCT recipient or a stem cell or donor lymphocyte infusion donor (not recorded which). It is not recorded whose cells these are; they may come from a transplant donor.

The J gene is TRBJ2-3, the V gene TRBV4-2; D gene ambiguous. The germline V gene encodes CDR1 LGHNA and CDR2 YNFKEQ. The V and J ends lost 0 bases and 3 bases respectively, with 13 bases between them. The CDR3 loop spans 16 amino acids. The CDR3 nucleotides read TGTGCCAGCAGCCAAGAGGTACCTAGGATAACAGATACGCAGTATTTT. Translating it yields CASSQEVPRITDTQYF.

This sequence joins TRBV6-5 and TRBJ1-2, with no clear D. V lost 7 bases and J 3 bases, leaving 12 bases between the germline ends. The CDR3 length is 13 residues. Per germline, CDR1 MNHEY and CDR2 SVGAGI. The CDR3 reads CASNPTTYYGYTF. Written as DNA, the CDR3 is TGTGCCAGCAATCCGACAACCTACTATGGCTACACCTTC.

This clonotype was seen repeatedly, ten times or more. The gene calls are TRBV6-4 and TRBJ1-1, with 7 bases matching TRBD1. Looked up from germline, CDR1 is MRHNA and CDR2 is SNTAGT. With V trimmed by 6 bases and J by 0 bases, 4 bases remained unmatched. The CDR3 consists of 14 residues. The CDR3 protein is CASRGDSLNTEAFF. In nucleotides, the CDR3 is TGTGCCAGCAGGGGGGACAGCCTGAACACTGAAGCTTTCTTT.

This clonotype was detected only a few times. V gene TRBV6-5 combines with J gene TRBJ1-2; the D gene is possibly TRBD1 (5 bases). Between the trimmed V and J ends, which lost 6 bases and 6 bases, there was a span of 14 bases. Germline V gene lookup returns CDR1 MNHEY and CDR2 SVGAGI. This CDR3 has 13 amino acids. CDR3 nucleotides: TGTGCCAGCAGCCGGGGACGACCTCATGGCTACACCTTC. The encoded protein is CASSRGRPHGYTF.

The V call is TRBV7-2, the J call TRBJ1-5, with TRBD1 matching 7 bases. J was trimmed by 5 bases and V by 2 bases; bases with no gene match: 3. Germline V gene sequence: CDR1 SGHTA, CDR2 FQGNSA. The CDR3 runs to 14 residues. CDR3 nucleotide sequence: TGTGCCAGCAGCTTAACCAGGGGGGATCAGCCCCAGCATTTT. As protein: CASSLTRGDQPQHF.

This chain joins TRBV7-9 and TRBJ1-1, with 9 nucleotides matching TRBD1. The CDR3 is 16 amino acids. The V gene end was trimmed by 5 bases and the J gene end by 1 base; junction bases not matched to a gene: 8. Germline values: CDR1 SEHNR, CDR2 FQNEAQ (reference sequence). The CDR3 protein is CASSPRAGQGNTEAFF. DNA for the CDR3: TGTGCCAGCAGCCCCCGGGCGGGACAGGGGAACACTGAAGCTTTCTTT.

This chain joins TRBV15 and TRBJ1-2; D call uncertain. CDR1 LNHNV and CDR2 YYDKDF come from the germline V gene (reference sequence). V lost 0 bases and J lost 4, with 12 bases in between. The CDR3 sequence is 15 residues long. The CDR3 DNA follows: TGTGCCACCAGCAGAGATGGCAGAAGCTCCTATGGCTACACCTTC. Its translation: CATSRDGRSSYGYTF. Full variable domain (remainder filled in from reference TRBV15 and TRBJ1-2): DAMVIQNPRYQVTQFGKPVTLSCSQTLNHNVMYWYQQKSSQAPKLLFHYYDKDFNNEADTPDNFQSRRPNTSFCFLDIRSPGLGDTAMYLCATSRDGRSSYGYTFGSGTRLTVV.

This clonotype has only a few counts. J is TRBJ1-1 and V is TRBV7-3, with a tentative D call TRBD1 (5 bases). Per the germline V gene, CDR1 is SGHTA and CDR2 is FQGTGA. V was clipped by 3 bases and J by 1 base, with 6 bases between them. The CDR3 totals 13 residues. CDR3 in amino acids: CASSFQGNTEAFF. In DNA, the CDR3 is TGTGCCAGCAGCTTCCAGGGGAACACTGAAGCTTTCTTT.

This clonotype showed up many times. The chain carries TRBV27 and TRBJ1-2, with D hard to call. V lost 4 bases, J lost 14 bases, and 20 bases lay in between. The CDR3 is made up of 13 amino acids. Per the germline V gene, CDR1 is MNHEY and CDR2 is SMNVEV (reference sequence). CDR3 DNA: TGTGCCAGCAGTTCGGACGGATCTATGGCTACAACCTTC. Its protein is CASSSDGSMATTF.

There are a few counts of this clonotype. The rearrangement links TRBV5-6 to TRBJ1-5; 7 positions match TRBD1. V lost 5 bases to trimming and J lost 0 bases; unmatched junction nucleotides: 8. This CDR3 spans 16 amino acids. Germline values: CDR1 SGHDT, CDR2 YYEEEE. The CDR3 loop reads CASSRRGSHSNQPQHF. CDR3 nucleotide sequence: TGTGCCAGCAGTCGCAGGGGGAGCCATAGCAATCAGCCCCAGCATTTT.

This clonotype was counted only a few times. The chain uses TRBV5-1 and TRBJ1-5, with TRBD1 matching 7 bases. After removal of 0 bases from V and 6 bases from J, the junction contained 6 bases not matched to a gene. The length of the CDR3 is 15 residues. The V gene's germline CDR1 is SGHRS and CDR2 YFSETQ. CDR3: CASSLEGGTGQPQHF. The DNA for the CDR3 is TGCGCCAGCAGCTTGGAAGGGGGCACCGGTCAGCCCCAGCATTTT.

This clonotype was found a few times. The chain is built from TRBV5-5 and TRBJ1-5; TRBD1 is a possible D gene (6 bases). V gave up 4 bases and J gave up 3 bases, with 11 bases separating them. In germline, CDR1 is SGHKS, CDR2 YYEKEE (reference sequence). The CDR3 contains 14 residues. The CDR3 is CASSPGQHNQPQHF. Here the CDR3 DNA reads TGTGCCAGCAGCCCCGGACAGCACAATCAGCCCCAGCATTTT.

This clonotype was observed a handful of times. The chain's CDR3 is CASSLRTAFSNQPQHF. In DNA, the CDR3 is TGTGCCAGCAGTTTGAGGACAGCCTTTAGCAATCAGCCCCAGCATTTT. The chain employs TRBV28 and TRBJ1-5; TRBD1 is a possible D gene (6 bases). Per germline, CDR1 MDHEN and CDR2 SYDVKM. The CDR3 loop spans 16 amino acids. V lost 3 bases, J lost 0 bases, and 12 bases lay in between.

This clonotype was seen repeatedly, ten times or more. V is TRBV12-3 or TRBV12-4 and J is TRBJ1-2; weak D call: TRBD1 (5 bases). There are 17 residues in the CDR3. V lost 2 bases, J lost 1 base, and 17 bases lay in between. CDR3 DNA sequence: TGTGCCAGCAGTTTACAAGGGACCAGTCGGGATAACTATGGCTACACCTTC. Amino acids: CASSLQGTSRDNYGYTF.

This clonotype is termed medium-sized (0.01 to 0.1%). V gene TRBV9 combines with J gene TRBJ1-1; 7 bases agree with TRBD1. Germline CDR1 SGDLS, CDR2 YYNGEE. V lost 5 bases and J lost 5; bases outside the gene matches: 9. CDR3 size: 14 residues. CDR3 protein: CASSRNPGGTEAFF. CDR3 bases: TGTGCCAGCAGTCGGAATCCAGGGGGTACTGAAGCTTTCTTT.

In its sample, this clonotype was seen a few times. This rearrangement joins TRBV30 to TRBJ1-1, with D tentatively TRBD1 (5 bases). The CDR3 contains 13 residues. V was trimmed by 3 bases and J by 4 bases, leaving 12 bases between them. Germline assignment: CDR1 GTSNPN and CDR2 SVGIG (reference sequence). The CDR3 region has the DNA TGTGCCTGGAGCACAGGAGGGTTCACTGAAGCTTTCTTT. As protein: CAWSTGGFTEAFF.

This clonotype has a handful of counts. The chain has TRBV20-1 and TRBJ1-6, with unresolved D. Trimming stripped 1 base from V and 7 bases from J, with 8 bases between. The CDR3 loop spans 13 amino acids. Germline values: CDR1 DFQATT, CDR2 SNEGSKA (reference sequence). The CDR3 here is CSARVNGNSPLHF. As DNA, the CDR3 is TGCAGTGCTAGAGTAAATGGGAATTCACCCCTCCACTTT.

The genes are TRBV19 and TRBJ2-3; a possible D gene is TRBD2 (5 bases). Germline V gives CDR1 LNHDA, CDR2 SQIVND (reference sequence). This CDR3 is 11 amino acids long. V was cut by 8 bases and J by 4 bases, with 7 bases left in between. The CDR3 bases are TGTGCCAGTGGAGCGGCAGATACGCAGTATTTT. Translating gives CASGAADTQYF.

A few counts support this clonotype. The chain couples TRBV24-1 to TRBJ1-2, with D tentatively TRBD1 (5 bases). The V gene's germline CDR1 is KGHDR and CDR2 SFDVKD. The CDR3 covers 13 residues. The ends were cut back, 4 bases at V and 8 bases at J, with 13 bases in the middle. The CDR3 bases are TGTGCCACCAGTGACCAAATGACAGACGGCTACACCTTC. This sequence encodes CATSDQMTDGYTF.

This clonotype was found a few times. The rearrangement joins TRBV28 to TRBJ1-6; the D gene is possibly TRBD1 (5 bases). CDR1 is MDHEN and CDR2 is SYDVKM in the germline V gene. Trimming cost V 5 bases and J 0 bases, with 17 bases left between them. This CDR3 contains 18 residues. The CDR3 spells CASSPPPGLSSYNSPLHF. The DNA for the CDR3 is TGTGCCAGCAGTCCCCCCCCGGGACTGAGCTCCTATAATTCACCCCTCCACTTT.

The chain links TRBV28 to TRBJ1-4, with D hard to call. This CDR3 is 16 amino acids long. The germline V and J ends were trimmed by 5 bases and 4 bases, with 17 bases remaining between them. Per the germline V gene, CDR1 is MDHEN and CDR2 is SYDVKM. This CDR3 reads CASSPPGRANNEKLFF. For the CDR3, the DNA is TGTGCCAGCAGTCCCCCTGGGAGAGCGAATAATGAAAAACTGTTTTTT.

The CDR3 spells CSARRRGATDTQYF. CDR3 nucleotides: TGCAGTGCTAGAAGACGGGGGGCCACAGATACGCAGTATTTT. V gene TRBV20-1 combines with J gene TRBJ2-3; tentative D call: TRBD2 (7 bases). V was clipped by 2 bases and J by 2 bases, with 11 bases between them. The CDR3 totals 14 residues. Per the germline V gene, CDR1 is DFQATT and CDR2 is SNEGSKA (reference sequence).

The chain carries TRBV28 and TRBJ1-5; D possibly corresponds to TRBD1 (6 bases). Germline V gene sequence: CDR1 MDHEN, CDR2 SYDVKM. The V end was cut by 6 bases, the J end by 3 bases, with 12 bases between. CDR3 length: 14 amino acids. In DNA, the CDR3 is TGTGCCAGCAGGAGGGGGGGAATCAATCAGCCCCAGCATTTT. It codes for CASRRGGINQPQHF.

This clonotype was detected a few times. CDR3 protein: CASSQDLNRVEAFF. The CDR3, as DNA: TGCGCCAGCAGCCAAGATTTGAACAGGGTAGAAGCTTTCTTT. V gene TRBV4-3 combines with J gene TRBJ1-1; weak D call: TRBD1 (6 bases). The length of the CDR3 is 14 residues. The V gene lost 0 bases and the J gene lost 8 bases, with 13 bases spanning the gap. The germline V gene has CDR1 LGHNA and CDR2 YSLEER.

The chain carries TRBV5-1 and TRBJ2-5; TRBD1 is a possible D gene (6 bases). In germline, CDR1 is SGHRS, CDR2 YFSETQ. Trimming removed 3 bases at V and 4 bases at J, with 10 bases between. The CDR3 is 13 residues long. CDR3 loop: CASSSGTSETQYF. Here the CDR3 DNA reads TGCGCCAGCAGCTCTGGGACATCAGAGACCCAGTACTTC.

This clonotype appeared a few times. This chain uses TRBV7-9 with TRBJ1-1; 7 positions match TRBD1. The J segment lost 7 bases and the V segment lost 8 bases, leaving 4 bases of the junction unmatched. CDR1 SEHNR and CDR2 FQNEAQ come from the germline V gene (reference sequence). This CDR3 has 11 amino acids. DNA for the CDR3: TGTGCCAGCTTGACAGGGATTGAAGCTTTCTTT. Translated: CASLTGIEAFF.

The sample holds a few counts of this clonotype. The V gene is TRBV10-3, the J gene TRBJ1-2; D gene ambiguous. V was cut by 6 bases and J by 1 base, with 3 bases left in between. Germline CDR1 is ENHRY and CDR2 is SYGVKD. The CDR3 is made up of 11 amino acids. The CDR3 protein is CAIRINYGYTF. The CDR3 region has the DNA TGTGCCATCAGAATTAACTATGGCTACACCTTC.

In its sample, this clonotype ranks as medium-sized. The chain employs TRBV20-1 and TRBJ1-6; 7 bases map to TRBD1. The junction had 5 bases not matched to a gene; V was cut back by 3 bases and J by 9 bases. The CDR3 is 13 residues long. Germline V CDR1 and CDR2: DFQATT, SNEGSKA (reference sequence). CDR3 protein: CSARDRLSSPLHF. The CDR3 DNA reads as TGCAGTGCTAGGGACAGGTTAAGTTCACCCCTCCACTTT.